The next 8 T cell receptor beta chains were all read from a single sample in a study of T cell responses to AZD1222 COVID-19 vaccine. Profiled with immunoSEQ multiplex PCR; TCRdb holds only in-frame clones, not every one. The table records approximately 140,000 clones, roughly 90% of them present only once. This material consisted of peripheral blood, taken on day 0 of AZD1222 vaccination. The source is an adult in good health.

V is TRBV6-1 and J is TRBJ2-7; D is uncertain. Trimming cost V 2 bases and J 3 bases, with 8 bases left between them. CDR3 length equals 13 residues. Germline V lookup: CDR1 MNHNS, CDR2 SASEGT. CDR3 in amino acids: CASSERTSYEQYF. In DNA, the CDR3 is TGTGCCAGCAGTGAACGAACAAGCTACGAGCAGTACTTC.

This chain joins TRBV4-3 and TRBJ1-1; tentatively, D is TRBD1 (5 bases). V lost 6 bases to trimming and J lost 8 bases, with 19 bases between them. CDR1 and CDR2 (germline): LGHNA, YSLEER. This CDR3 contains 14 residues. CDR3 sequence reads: CASRHLGTGDEAFF. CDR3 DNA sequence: TGCGCCAGCAGGCATCTCGGGACCGGGGACGAAGCTTTCTTT.

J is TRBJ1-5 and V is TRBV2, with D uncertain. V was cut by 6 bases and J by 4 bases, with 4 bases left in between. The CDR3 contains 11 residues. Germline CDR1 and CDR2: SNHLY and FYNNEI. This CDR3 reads CASSLNQPQHF. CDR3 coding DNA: TGTGCCAGCAGCCTTAATCAGCCCCAGCATTTT.

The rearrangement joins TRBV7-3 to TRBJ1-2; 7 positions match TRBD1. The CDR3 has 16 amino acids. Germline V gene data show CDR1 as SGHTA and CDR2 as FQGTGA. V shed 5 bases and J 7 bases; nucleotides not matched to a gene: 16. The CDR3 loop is CASSPEGASYRFGYTF. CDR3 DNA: TGTGCCAGCAGCCCAGAGGGGGCGTCCTACCGGTTTGGCTACACCTTC.

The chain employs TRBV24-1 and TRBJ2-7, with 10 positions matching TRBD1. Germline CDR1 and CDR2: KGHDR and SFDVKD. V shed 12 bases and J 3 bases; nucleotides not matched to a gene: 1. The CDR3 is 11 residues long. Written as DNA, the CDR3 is TGTGCCGGACAGGGGGACTACGAGCAGTACTTC. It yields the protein CAGQGDYEQYF.

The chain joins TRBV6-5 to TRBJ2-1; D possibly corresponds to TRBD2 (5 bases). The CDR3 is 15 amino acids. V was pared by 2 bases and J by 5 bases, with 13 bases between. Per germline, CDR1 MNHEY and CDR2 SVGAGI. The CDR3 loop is CASSYDSRTHNEQFF. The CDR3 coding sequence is TGTGCCAGCAGTTACGACTCGCGGACTCACAATGAGCAGTTCTTC.

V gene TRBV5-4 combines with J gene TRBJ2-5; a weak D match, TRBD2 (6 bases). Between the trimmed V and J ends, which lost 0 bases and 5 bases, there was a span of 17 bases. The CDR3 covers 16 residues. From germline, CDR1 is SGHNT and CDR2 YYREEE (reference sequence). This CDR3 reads CASSLGGAPIRETQYF. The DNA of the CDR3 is TGTGCCAGCAGCTTGGGCGGGGCCCCGATAAGGGAGACCCAGTACTTC.

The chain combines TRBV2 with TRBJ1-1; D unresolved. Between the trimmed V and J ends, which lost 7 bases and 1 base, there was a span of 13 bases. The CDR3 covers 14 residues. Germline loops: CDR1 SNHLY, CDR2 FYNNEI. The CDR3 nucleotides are TGTGCCAGCAACCCCGAGGGAGGGAACACTGAAGCTTTCTTT. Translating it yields CASNPEGGNTEAFF.